This TCR beta chain originates from a study of blood T cell repertoires in COVID-19. Study as a whole: The origin of the acute and convalescent COVID-19 samples was the United States, Italy and Spain. The analysed material was cDNA or gDNA that came from T cells, B-cell-depleted T cells, or PBMCs.

The CDR3 runs 15 residues. In germline, CDR1 is LGHDT, CDR2 YNNKEL (reference sequence). V dropped 8 bases and J dropped 1; count of bases not matched to a gene: 8. As handled by the study authors: Amplification with reference gene primers provided the estimates of nucleated cell counts. Data came from immunoSEQ multiplex PCR; TCRdb stores just in-frame clones and leaves some out. Clonal size and the V and J genes are those of that table, whereas D and trimming came from the DNA. Of some 200,000 clones in the sample, more than 80% are singletons; the top ten hold 7.5% to 9.5%. The sequence came from a woman aged 60 to 75 with acute or convalescent COVID-19. The specimen was peripheral blood. The chain employs TRBV3-1 (or the pseudogene TRBV3-2) and TRBJ2-1, with 7 bases fitting TRBD2. For the CDR3, the DNA is TGTGCCAGCGCTAGCGGCCTGTCGTCCTACAATGAGCAGTTCTTC. Translation gives CASASGLSSYNEQFF.